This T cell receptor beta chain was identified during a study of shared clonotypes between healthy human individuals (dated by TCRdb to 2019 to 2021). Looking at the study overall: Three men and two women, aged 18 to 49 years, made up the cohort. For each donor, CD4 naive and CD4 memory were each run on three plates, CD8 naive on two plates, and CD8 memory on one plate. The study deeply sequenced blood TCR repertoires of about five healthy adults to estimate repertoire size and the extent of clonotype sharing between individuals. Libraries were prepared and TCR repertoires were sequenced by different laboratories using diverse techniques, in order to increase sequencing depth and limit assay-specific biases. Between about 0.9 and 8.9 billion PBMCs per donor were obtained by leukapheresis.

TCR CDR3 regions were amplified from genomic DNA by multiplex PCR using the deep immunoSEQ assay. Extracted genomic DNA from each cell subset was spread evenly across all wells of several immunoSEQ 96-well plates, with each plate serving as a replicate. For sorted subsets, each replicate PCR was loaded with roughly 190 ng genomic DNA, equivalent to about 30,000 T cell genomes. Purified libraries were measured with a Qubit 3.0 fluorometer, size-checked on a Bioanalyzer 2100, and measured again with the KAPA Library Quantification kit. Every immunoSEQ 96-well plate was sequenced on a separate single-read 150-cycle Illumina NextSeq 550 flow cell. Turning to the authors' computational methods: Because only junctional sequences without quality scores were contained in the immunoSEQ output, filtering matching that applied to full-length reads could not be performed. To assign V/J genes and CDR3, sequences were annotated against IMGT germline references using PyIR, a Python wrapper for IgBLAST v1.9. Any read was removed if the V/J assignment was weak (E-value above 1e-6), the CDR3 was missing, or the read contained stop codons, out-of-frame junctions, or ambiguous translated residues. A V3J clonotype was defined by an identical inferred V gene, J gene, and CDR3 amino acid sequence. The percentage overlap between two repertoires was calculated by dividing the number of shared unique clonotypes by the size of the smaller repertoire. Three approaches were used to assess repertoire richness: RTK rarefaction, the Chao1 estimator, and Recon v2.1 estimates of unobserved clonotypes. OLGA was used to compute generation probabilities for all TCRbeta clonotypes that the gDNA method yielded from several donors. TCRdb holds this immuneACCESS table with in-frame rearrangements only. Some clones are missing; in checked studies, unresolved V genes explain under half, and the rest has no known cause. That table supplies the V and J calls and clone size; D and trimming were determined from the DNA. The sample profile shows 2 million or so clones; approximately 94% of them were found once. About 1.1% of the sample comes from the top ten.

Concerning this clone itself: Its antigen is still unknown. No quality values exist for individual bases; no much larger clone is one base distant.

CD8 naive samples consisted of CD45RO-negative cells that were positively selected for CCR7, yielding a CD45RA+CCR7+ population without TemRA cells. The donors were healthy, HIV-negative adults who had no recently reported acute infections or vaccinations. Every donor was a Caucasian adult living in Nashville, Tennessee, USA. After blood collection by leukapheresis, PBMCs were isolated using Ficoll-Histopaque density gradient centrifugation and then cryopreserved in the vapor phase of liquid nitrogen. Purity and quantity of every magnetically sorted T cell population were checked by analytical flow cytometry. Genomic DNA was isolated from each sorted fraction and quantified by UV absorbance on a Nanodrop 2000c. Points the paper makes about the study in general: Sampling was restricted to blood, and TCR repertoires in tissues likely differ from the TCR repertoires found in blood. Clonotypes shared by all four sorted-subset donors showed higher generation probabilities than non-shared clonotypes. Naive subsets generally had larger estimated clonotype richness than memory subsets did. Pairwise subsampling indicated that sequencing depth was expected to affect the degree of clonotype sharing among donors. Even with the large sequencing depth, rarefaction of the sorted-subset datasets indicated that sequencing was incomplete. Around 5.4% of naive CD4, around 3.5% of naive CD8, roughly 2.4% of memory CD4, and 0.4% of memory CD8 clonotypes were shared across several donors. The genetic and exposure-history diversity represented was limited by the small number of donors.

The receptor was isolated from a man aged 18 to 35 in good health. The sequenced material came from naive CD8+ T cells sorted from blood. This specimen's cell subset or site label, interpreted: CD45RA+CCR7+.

CDR3 protein: CASSLGGGRLYEQYF. The sequenced DNA is TGTGCCAGCAGCTTGGGGGGCGGCAGACTTTACGAGCAGTACTTC. The chain links TRBV11-2 with TRBJ2-7; the D gene is possibly TRBD1 or TRBD2, each agreeing over 6 bases. CDR1 and CDR2 are read off the germline V gene as SGHAT and FQNNGV. The CDR3 runs 15 residues from the cysteine to the phenylalanine. Only the CDR3 portion is preserved as DNA: 45 bases, with reading frame beginning at the first base. Trimming takes 3 bases from V and 4 bases from J, and the germline ends sit 16 bases apart.